The clone carrying this T cell receptor beta chain was seen a few times. Its specificity is unknown. Germline V gives CDR1 SGDLS, CDR2 YYNGEE. J gave up 8 bases and V 0 bases, and 6 bases lay outside the gene matches. CDR3 length equals 15 residues. The data were obtained in a study of T cells in Graves' hyperthyroidism and ophthalmopathy. Not enrolled were patients with uncontrolled infection, other autoimmune disease, pregnancy or lactation. The diagnoses drew upon clinical symptoms, serum thyroxine and TRAb, thyroid ultrasound and orbital computed tomography. From RNA transcripts, TCR beta CDR3 regions were amplified. The TCR CDR3 first-round RT-PCR relied on the HTBI primer set. TCRdb re-called the multiplex PCR reads with MiXCR, one entry per CDR3 protein. The data show 490,000 or so distinct CDR3 sequences, just under 20% seen once. Broader study findings: In the blood, most expanded thyroid clonotypes above 0.001 appeared as well. From stable hyperthyroidism, ophthalmopathy was set apart by a 13 V-J model.

The receptor was derived from a man aged 35 to 55 with Graves' ophthalmopathy. Sequenced: blood. The chain joins TRBV9 to TRBJ2-2, with 8 bases lining up with TRBD2. Written as DNA, the CDR3 is TGTGCCAGCAGCGTAGTAGAAGCGGGAGTTGGGGAGCTGTTTTTT. Its translation: CASSVVEAGVGELFF.